These 7 T cell receptor beta chains came from one sample sequenced in a study of shared clonotypes between healthy human individuals. TCRdb keeps only in-frame clones here, not all; method: immunoSEQ multiplex PCR. The sample contains about 470,000 clones, about four fifths of which appear only once. The sequencing input was PBMCs. Receptors were obtained from a woman aged 40 to 50 in good health. Some clones in this sample may be carry-over from other donors' samples.

This clone appeared once. The J gene is TRBJ2-7, the V gene TRBV2; weak D call: TRBD1 (5 bases). Trimming took 6 bases from V and 2 from J, leaving 17 bases between them. Germline CDR1 is SNHLY and CDR2 is FYNNEI. This CDR3 contains 15 residues. CDR3 in DNA: TGTGCCAGCAGGAAGGAACAGGCCGAGACCTACGAGCAGTACTTC. Protein sequence: CASRKEQAETYEQYF. The full variable domain, rest sourced from reference TRBV2 and TRBJ2-7, is EPEVTQTPSHQVTQMGQEVILRCVPISNHLYFYWYRQILGQKVEFLVSFYNNEISEKSEIFDDQFSVERPDGSNFTLKIRSTKLEDSAMYFCASRKEQAETYEQYFGPGTRLTVT.

This clone showed up just a few times. The chain has TRBV28 and TRBJ1-1; D remains unclear. The CDR3 has 15 residues. CDR1 MDHEN and CDR2 SYDVKM come from the germline V gene. With 5 bases removed from V and 1 base from J, the gap between germline ends came to 14 bases. The CDR3 here is CASSPIVLTNTEAFF. CDR3 DNA sequence: TGTGCCAGCAGTCCCATAGTTCTTACGAACACTGAAGCTTTCTTT.

The J gene is TRBJ2-3, the V gene TRBV28; TRBD2 might be the D (6 bases). The germline V and J ends were trimmed by 2 bases and 0 bases, with 6 bases remaining between them. The CDR3 spans 14 residues. Germline V gene lookup returns CDR1 MDHEN and CDR2 SYDVKM. The CDR3 DNA reads as TGTGCCAGCAGTTTAGCGGGAAGCACAGATACGCAGTATTTT. The encoded protein is CASSLAGSTDTQYF.

The V and J genes are TRBV5-1 and TRBJ2-7; 7 nucleotides line up with TRBD1. The CDR3 spans 16 residues. V lost 0 bases, J lost 5 bases, and 11 bases stayed unmatched. Germline CDR1 and CDR2: SGHRS and YFSETQ. CDR3 sequence (DNA): TGCGCCAGCAGCTTGGACCCTGACAGGGAACTCGACGAGCAGTACTTC. Translated: CASSLDPDRELDEQYF.

The genes are TRBV18 and TRBJ1-3, with D hard to call. The V end lost 3 bases, the J end lost 4 bases, and 10 bases lay between the germline ends. CDR3 length: 14 amino acids. Germline V gene sequence: CDR1 KGHSH, CDR2 LQKENI. The CDR3 DNA is TGTGCCAGCTCACCCCGGATCGACGGAAACACCATATATTTT. This gives the protein CASSPRIDGNTIYF. The full variable domain, rest sourced from reference TRBV18 and TRBJ1-3, is NAGVMQNPRHLVRRRGQEARLRCSPMKGHSHVYWYRQLPEEGLKFMVYLQKENIIDESGMPKERFSAEFPKEGPSILRIQQVVRGDSAAYFCASSPRIDGNTIYFGEGSWLTVV.

The chain recombines TRBV27 with TRBJ2-7; D may be TRBD1 or TRBD2 (5 bases each). This CDR3 region has 13 residues. V lost 5 bases to trimming and J lost 2 bases, with 10 bases between them. Germline CDR1 MNHEY, CDR2 SMNVEV (reference sequence). The CDR3 nucleotides are TGTGCCAGCAGTCTGGGACGGGCCTACGAGCAGTACTTC. Translation: CASSLGRAYEQYF.

As DNA, the CDR3 is TGTGCCAGCAGCGTCGGGACATTCGAGACCCAGTACTTC. This codes for CASSVGTFETQYF. The chain joins TRBV5-6 to TRBJ2-5; D perhaps matches TRBD1 (6 bases). CDR1 is SGHDT, CDR2 YYEEEE, per germline. The CDR3 has 13 residues. The ends were cut back, 4 bases at V and 5 bases at J, with 12 bases in the middle.